This passage covers 11 T cell receptor beta chains from one sample sequenced in a study of T cells in Graves' hyperthyroidism and ophthalmopathy (dated by TCRdb to the late 2010s). Libraries were built with multiplex PCR. The reads were generated on an Illumina HiSeq 2000. The TCR beta CDR3 regions were amplified from RNA transcripts. A first-round RT-PCR of the TCR CDR3 used the HTBI primer set with the Qiagen OneStep RT-PCR kit. TCRdb cleaned the public reads at Q25 with fastp, built clones with MiXCR and kept in-frame beta chains. One record per CDR3 amino acid sequence lists the most common genes and DNA. Recorded for this sample are around 300,000 distinct CDR3 sequences; roughly 13% of them occurred a single time. Around 32% of the sample comes from the top ten. Specimen: blood. The receptors derive from a woman in her forties with Graves' ophthalmopathy.

The chain is built from TRBV6-1 and TRBJ2-7; D remains unclear. CDR1 is MNHNS and CDR2 is SASEGT in the germline V gene. Trimming removed 4 bases at V and 3 bases at J, with 16 bases between. The CDR3 sequence is 15 residues long. The CDR3, as DNA: TGTGCCAGCAGTGCCTTTGAAGGGCGGAGCTACGAGCAGTACTTC. It codes for CASSAFEGRSYEQYF.

The chain links TRBV20-1 to TRBJ1-2; perhaps TRBD1 as D (5 bases). The V gene lost 3 bases and the J gene lost 8 bases, with 16 bases spanning the gap. CDR1 is DFQATT and CDR2 is SNEGSKA in the germline V gene (reference sequence). CDR3 size: 13 residues. The CDR3 region is CSASLWGDMGYTF. For the CDR3, the DNA is TGCAGTGCTAGCCTCTGGGGGGATATGGGCTACACCTTC.

The sample holds a few counts of this clonotype. J is TRBJ2-7 and V is TRBV7-9; D is ambiguous. This CDR3 has 14 residues. Per the germline V gene, CDR1 is SEHNR and CDR2 is FQNEAQ (reference sequence). Between the trimmed V and J ends, which lost 7 bases and 2 bases, there was a span of 15 bases. As DNA, the CDR3 is TGTGCCAGCACTAGGCTCCCGAGCCCCTACGAGCAGTACTTC. The encoded protein is CASTRLPSPYEQYF.

This clonotype was seen at least ten times. The chain employs TRBV2 and TRBJ1-4, with D perhaps TRBD1 (5 bases). This CDR3 comprises 15 residues. The ends were cut back, 10 bases at V and 0 bases at J, with 15 bases in the middle. Germline V gives CDR1 SNHLY, CDR2 FYNNEI. Here the CDR3 reads CANRETGATNEKLFF. In nucleotides, the CDR3 is TGTGCCAACAGAGAAACGGGGGCAACTAATGAAAAACTGTTTTTT.

At least ten counts were recorded for this clonotype. The chain couples TRBV29-1 to TRBJ2-7; 9 bases are a match to TRBD1. In germline, CDR1 is SQVTM, CDR2 ANQGSEA. This CDR3 has 13 amino acids. Trimming took 3 bases from V and 3 from J; bases not matched to a gene: 3. The chain's CDR3 is CSVDTGQGYEQYF. In DNA, the CDR3 is TGCAGCGTTGACACGGGACAGGGCTACGAGCAGTACTTC.

This clonotype was seen more than once but under ten times. The chain recombines TRBV4-1 with TRBJ2-7, with D possibly matching TRBD1 (6 bases). Trimming removed 4 bases from V and 5 bases from J, with 18 bases in between. The V gene's germline CDR1 is MGHRA and CDR2 YSYEKL. This CDR3 has 15 residues. The CDR3 spells CASSLLTGGTHEQYF. The CDR3, as DNA: TGCGCCAGCAGCCTGTTGACAGGTGGAACCCACGAGCAGTACTTC.

The J gene is TRBJ2-3, the V gene TRBV28, with 7 positions matching TRBD1. The CDR3 runs 18 residues. V trimming: 5 bases; J trimming: 2 bases; junction bases outside the gene matches: 16. Germline V gene lookup returns CDR1 MDHEN and CDR2 SYDVKM. The CDR3 loop is CASSAPRITGDNTDTQYF. In DNA, the CDR3 is TGTGCCAGCAGTGCCCCCCGCATCACAGGGGACAACACAGATACGCAGTATTTT.

The table lists this clonotype with many counts. The V and J genes are TRBV2 and TRBJ2-7; TRBD1 might be the D (6 bases). Germline-derived CDR1 and CDR2 are SNHLY and FYNNEI. The ends were cut back, 6 bases at V and 0 bases at J, with 12 bases in the middle. The CDR3 has 14 residues. The DNA of the CDR3 is TGTGCCAGCAGACCCAGGGGCAACTCCTACGAGCAGTACTTC. Translated: CASRPRGNSYEQYF.

The table lists this clonotype with many counts. The chain links TRBV19 to TRBJ1-1, with D unclear. Looked up from germline, CDR1 is LNHDA and CDR2 is SQIVND (reference sequence). Trimming removed 1 base at V and 3 bases at J, with 6 bases between. The CDR3 has 13 amino acids. DNA for the CDR3: TGTGCCAGTAGTATAGCCCGGGACACTGAAGCTTTCTTT. It specifies CASSIARDTEAFF.

This clonotype came up many times. The genes are TRBV6-6 and TRBJ1-2, with unresolved D. The CDR3 is 19 residues long. Trimming removed 0 bases from V and 7 bases from J, with 27 bases in between. Germline V gene lookup returns CDR1 MNHNY and CDR2 SVGAGI (reference sequence). In DNA, the CDR3 is TGTGCCAGCAGTTACTCTCGGAGAGGGAGACCAATTTCCTTTTCTGGCTACACCTTC. Encoded protein: CASSYSRRGRPISFSGYTF.

V is TRBV11-3 and J is TRBJ2-1; D perhaps matches TRBD1 (6 bases). Per the germline V gene, CDR1 is SGHNT and CDR2 is YENEEA. The CDR3 totals 13 residues. V dropped 3 bases and J dropped 10 bases, with 13 bases sitting between them. Here the CDR3 reads CASSLGVGTEQFF. The CDR3 coding sequence is TGTGCCAGCAGCTTGGGGGTTGGGACAGAGCAGTTCTTC.